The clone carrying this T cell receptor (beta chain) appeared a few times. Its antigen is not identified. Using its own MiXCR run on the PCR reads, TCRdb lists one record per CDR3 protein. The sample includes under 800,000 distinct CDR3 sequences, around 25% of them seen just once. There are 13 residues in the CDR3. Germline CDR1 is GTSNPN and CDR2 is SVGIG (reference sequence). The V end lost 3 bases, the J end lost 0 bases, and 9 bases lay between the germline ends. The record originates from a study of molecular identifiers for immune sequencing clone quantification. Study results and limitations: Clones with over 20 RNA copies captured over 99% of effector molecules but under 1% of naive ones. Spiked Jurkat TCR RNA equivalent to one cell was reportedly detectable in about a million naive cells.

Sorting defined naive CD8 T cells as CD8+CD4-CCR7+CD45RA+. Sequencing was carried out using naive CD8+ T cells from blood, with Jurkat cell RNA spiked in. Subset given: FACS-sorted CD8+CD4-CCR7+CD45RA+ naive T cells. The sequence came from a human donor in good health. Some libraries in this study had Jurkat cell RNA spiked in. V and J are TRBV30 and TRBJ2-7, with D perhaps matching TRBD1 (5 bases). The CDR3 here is CAWRAGNSYEQYF. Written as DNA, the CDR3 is TGTGCCTGGAGGGCAGGGAACTCCTACGAGCAGTACTTC.